Shown below are 14 T cell receptor beta chains from a single sample sequenced in a study of cytomegalovirus exposure and HLA in healthy donors. The table came from immunoSEQ multiplex PCR; TCRdb's copy has only in-frame clones and leaves some out. Of about 78,000 clones listed, 90% to 96% were seen once; the top ten hold around 1.6%. The sample was PBMCs. Every receptor here comes from a young man in good health and CMV-seropositive.

The CDR3 nucleotides read TGCGCCAGTGGACTAGCGGGAGGGAATGAGCAGTTCTTC. Translation: CASGLAGGNEQFF. This sequence joins TRBV5-1 and TRBJ2-1; 15 nucleotides agree with TRBD2. V trimming: 8 bases; J trimming: 7 bases; junction bases outside the gene matches: 1. Germline V lookup: CDR1 SGHRS, CDR2 YFSETQ. CDR3 length equals 13 residues.

The chain recombines TRBV6-5 with TRBJ2-5; TRBD2 agrees at 8 bases. CDR3 length equals 15 residues. V shed 4 bases and J 5 bases; nucleotides not matched to a gene: 9. Looked up from germline, CDR1 is MNHEY and CDR2 is SVGAGI. CDR3 protein: CASSSRVAGSETQYF. The CDR3 DNA is TGTGCCAGCAGTTCCAGGGTAGCGGGATCGGAGACCCAGTACTTC.

The chain is built from TRBV5-1 and TRBJ2-3, with unresolved D. The ends were cut back, 0 bases at V and 4 bases at J, with 9 bases in the middle. The V gene's germline CDR1 is SGHRS and CDR2 YFSETQ. The CDR3 has 14 amino acids. For the CDR3, the DNA is TGCGCCAGCAGCTTGGCGTTTCTATCAGATACGCAGTATTTT. Protein: CASSLAFLSDTQYF.

V gene TRBV5-1 combines with J gene TRBJ2-1; tentative D call: TRBD2 (6 bases). V lost 1 base and J lost 10, with 18 bases in between. CDR1 is SGHRS and CDR2 is YFSETQ in the germline V gene. The CDR3 length is 15 residues. CDR3 amino acids: CASSLTSQSRGEQFF. The CDR3 DNA reads as TGCGCCAGCAGCTTGACTAGCCAAAGTCGGGGGGAGCAGTTCTTC.

This clone occurred once. This chain joins TRBV6-5 and TRBJ1-2; 7 positions agree with TRBD1. V was pared by 4 bases and J by 5 bases, with 4 bases of the junction left unmatched. Germline CDR1 MNHEY, CDR2 SVGAGI. This CDR3 contains 13 residues. The CDR3 region has the DNA TGTGCCAGCAGTTGGACAGGCGCGTATGGCTACACCTTC. This translates into CASSWTGAYGYTF.

The gene calls are TRBV2 and TRBJ2-7, with 7 bases matching TRBD2. CDR3 length: 12 amino acids. Trimming removed 3 bases from V and 4 bases from J; junction bases left unmatched: 0. Germline V gene lookup returns CDR1 SNHLY and CDR2 FYNNEI. The CDR3: CASSEREYEQYF. The DNA for the CDR3 is TGTGCCAGCAGTGAGCGGGAGTACGAGCAGTACTTC.

The chain is built from TRBV27 and TRBJ2-1; tentative D call: TRBD1 (6 bases). Trimming took off 5 bases at V and 0 bases at J, with 17 bases between the two ends. Germline lookup yields CDR1 MNHEY and CDR2 SMNVEV (reference sequence). The CDR3 runs 17 residues. For the CDR3, the DNA is TGTGCCAGCAGTGTCATGGACAGTTACCCCTCCTACAATGAGCAGTTCTTC. Translation gives CASSVMDSYPSYNEQFF.

The V gene is TRBV5-1, the J gene TRBJ2-7, with 7 bases matching TRBD1. Germline CDR1 SGHRS, CDR2 YFSETQ. The CDR3 loop spans 18 amino acids. V was pared by 0 bases and J by 6 bases, with 18 bases of the junction left unmatched. The CDR3 sequence: CASSLAEMSRTGRPEQYF. DNA of the CDR3: TGCGCCAGCAGCTTGGCCGAGATGAGTCGGACAGGCCGACCCGAGCAGTACTTC.

The CDR3 DNA is TGCAGCGTTGATTTTACAGGGCCCTCCCGGGGCACTGAAGCTTTCTTT. It yields the protein CSVDFTGPSRGTEAFF. The J gene is TRBJ1-1, the V gene TRBV29-1; a weak D match, TRBD1 (6 bases). The germline V and J ends were trimmed by 3 bases and 4 bases, with 21 bases remaining between them. The CDR3 is 16 residues long. CDR1 and CDR2 (germline): SQVTM, ANQGSEA.

The rearrangement uses TRBV19 and TRBJ2-5; 7 nucleotides match TRBD1. Germline V gene lookup returns CDR1 LNHDA and CDR2 SQIVND (reference sequence). The CDR3 is 14 residues long. V gave up 4 bases and J gave up 4 bases; unmatched junction bases: 6. The CDR3 DNA follows: TGTGCCAGTAGTACCGGGACAGCCGTAGAGACCCAGTACTTC. It encodes CASSTGTAVETQYF.

V is TRBV30 and J is TRBJ2-1; 12 nucleotides line up with TRBD2. The CDR3 contains 14 residues. The V segment lost 3 bases and the J segment 4 bases; nucleotides outside the gene matches: 1. The germline gives CDR1 GTSNPN, CDR2 SVGIG (reference sequence). The CDR3 region has the DNA TGTGCCTGGAGGGGACTAGCGGGTTACAATGAGCAGTTCTTC. Translating gives CAWRGLAGYNEQFF. Full variable domain (outside the CDR3, taken from reference TRBV30 and TRBJ2-1): SQTIHQWPATLVQPVGSPLSLECTVEGTSNPNLYWYRQAAGRGLQLLFYSVGIGQISSEVPQNLSASRPQDRQFILSSKKLLLSDSGFYLCAWRGLAGYNEQFFGPGTRLTVL.

The chain is built from TRBV29-1 and TRBJ2-1; tentative D call: TRBD1 (5 bases). V was pared by 2 bases and J by 8 bases, with 22 bases between. The CDR3 spans 16 residues. CDR1 is SQVTM and CDR2 is ANQGSEA in the germline V gene. The CDR3 coding sequence is TGCAGCGTTGAATTGTACGACAGCTATGCAATCCATGAGCAGTTCTTC. This gives the protein CSVELYDSYAIHEQFF.

The gene calls are TRBV19 and TRBJ1-5; TRBD1 aligns across 8 bases. This CDR3 is 14 amino acids long. Germline CDR1 and CDR2: LNHDA and SQIVND (reference sequence). J was trimmed by 2 bases and V by 6 bases; bases with no gene match: 3. The CDR3 DNA is TGTGCCAGTAGCGGACAGGGCGGCAATCAGCCCCAGCATTTT. It codes for CASSGQGGNQPQHF.

V is TRBV2 and J is TRBJ2-1; TRBD2 matches 11 bases. Germline CDR1 is SNHLY and CDR2 is FYNNEI. CDR3 length: 15 residues. Unmatched junction bases numbered 6, after V lost 9 bases and J lost 2 bases. As DNA, the CDR3 is TGTGCCAGACACCCGGGACTAGCGGCCTACAATGAGCAGTTCTTC. Its translation is CARHPGLAAYNEQFF.